A selection of T cell receptor beta chains follows, all from one sample in a study of T-cell memory formation after mild COVID-19. TCRdb re-derived calls from the 5' RACE reads in MiXCR, one entry per CDR3 protein. Among hundreds of thousands of distinct CDR3 sequences listed, less than 20% were seen once. The material sequenced was PBMCs or a T cell subset sorted from them (not recorded which). All receptors derive from a man in his late teens or twenties who had mild COVID-19 (a few samples of this study predate the infection). Cell type and time point are not known. Both conserved end residues are part of each CDR3. The D gene is left open where the match is weak. Clone sizes are given selectively: once, few, many, or a class where the clone is expanded.

V	size	length	J	D	DNA	CDR3
TRBV11-2	NA	15	TRBJ2-5	TRBD1	TGTGCCAGCAGCCGGGACAGGGAGATCCAAGAGACCCAGTACTTC	CASSRDREIQETQYF
TRBV12-3/TRBV12-4	NA	14	TRBJ1-6	TRBD1	TGTGCCAGCAGTTTCGACAGGGTGTTATCACCCCTCCACTTT	CASSFDRVLSPLHF
TRBV12-3/TRBV12-4	few	14	TRBJ2-3	NA	TGTGCCAGCAGTTTATTGAGGAATTCAGATACGCAGTATTTT	CASSLLRNSDTQYF
TRBV12-3/TRBV12-4	few	14	TRBJ2-3	NA	TGTGCCAGCAGTAAGACTGGACCCGAGGGTACGCAGTATTTT	CASSKTGPEGTQYF
TRBV5-6	NA	13	TRBJ2-3	NA	TGTGCCAGCAGCTTGTGGACCACAGATACGCAGTATTTT	CASSLWTTDTQYF
TRBV6-5	few	14	TRBJ1-2	NA	TGTGCCAGCAGTTACTCGCCGACAGACTATGGCTACACCTTC	CASSYSPTDYGYTF
TRBV20-1	NA	16	TRBJ2-7	TRBD2	TGCAGTGCCAGAGCGAAACTAGCGGGGAGGTCCCACGAGCAGTACTTC	CSARAKLAGRSHEQYF
TRBV10-3	NA	14	TRBJ2-7	TRBD1	TGTGCCATCAGTGAGGGAGGACAGGGCCACGAGCAGTACTTC	CAISEGGQGHEQYF
TRBV6-2/TRBV6-3	NA	15	TRBJ1-1	NA	TGTGCCAGCAGTGATATCGCGGGGGGGCAAGCTGAAGCTTTCTTT	CASSDIAGGQAEAFF
TRBV28	many	14	TRBJ2-4	NA	TGTGCCAGCAGTTTGAATAGGGCCAAAAACATTCAGTACTTC	CASSLNRAKNIQYF
TRBV7-2	few	19	TRBJ2-5	TRBD2	TGTGCCAGCAGCACACCGTACCCCTCTAGCGGGGGTTACCAAGAGACCCAGTACTTC	CASSTPYPSSGGYQETQYF
TRBV7-2	many	12	TRBJ2-3	NA	TGTGCCAGCAGCCAGAGCACAGATACGCAGTATTTT	CASSQSTDTQYF
TRBV12-3/TRBV12-4	NA	14	TRBJ2-7	NA	TGTGCCAGCAGTTCTCCTCAGGGGCCCTACGAGCAGTACTTC	CASSSPQGPYEQYF
TRBV11-2	few	16	TRBJ2-2	NA	TGTGCCAGCAGCTTGAGCGGACATTCTAACACCGGGGAGCTGTTTTTT	CASSLSGHSNTGELFF
TRBV19	NA	14	TRBJ1-5	NA	TGTGCCAGTAGGGCCCCTTATAGCAATCAGCCCCAGCATTTT	CASRAPYSNQPQHF
TRBV6-4	few	15	TRBJ2-5	TRBD2	TGTGCCAGCAGCCGCACTAGCGGGGAGGGAGAGACCCAGTACTTC	CASSRTSGEGETQYF
TRBV7-8	NA	15	TRBJ2-6	TRBD1	TGTGCCAGCAGCTACAGGGGACGTGGGGCCAACGTCCTGACTTTC	CASSYRGRGANVLTF
TRBV4-3	few	16	TRBJ2-1	NA	TGCGCCAGCAGCCAATCCAAGGCGGGGCCTTACAATGAGCAGTTCTTC	CASSQSKAGPYNEQFF
TRBV9	NA	14	TRBJ1-1	NA	TGTGCCAGCAGCGTAAAGGGTCAGAACACTGAAGCTTTCTTT	CASSVKGQNTEAFF
TRBV12-3/TRBV12-4	NA	13	TRBJ1-5	NA	TGTGCCAGCAGTTTCTTTATCGATCAGCCCCAGCATTTT	CASSFFIDQPQHF
TRBV7-9	NA	12	TRBJ2-2	NA	TGTGCCAGCAGCTTAGACCGGGTGGAGCTGTTTTTT	CASSLDRVELFF
TRBV7-6	NA	16	TRBJ1-4	NA	TGTGCCAGCAGCTTATGGGTGTCGGGAGCTAATGAAAAACTGTTTTTT	CASSLWVSGANEKLFF
TRBV5-4	NA	15	TRBJ1-5	NA	TGTGCCAGCAGCTTAGATCCAGGGACTCATCAGCCCCAGCATTTT	CASSLDPGTHQPQHF
TRBV7-9	NA	15	TRBJ2-5	NA	TGTGCCAGCACCCACCTCGAGGCGGGGTCAGAGACCCAGTACTTC	CASTHLEAGSETQYF
TRBV4-1	NA	16	TRBJ2-7	TRBD2	TGCGCCAGCAGCCAAGTGGGACTAGCGGGATCCTACGAGCAGTACTTC	CASSQVGLAGSYEQYF
TRBV6-2/TRBV6-3	NA	13	TRBJ2-1	NA	TGTGCCAGCAGATCAACAGGTTCCGATGAGCAGTTCTTC	CASRSTGSDEQFF
TRBV7-6	few	14	TRBJ1-3	NA	TGTGCCACCGGGCCGGAATACTCTGGAAACACCATATATTTT	CATGPEYSGNTIYF
TRBV7-2	NA	14	TRBJ2-5	NA	TGTGCCAGCAGCTTATTGGGAAGTACCGAGACCCAGTACTTC	CASSLLGSTETQYF
TRBV19	many	14	TRBJ2-7	NA	TGTGCCAGTTCCTCCGGGACATTGTCCTACGAGCAGTACTTC	CASSSGTLSYEQYF
TRBV5-1	NA	15	TRBJ2-7	NA	TGCGCCAGCAGCTTCCTGTCCGGACACAACTACGAGCAGTACTTC	CASSFLSGHNYEQYF
TRBV18	NA	12	TRBJ1-2	NA	TGTGCCAGCTCAGAGGGGATCCTGGACTACACCTTC	CASSEGILDYTF
TRBV5-1	many	13	TRBJ2-1	TRBD1	TGCGCCAGCACCCGGACAGGGTTTTGGGAGCAGTTCTTC	CASTRTGFWEQFF
TRBV15	many	18	TRBJ1-5	NA	TGTGCCACCAGCAGAGACCAAAACAGTGCCCATAGCAATCAGCCCCAGCATTTT	CATSRDQNSAHSNQPQHF
TRBV5-6	NA	16	TRBJ1-1	NA	TGTGCCAGCAGCTTCGAGATTGGGGGCATGAACACTGAAGCTTTCTTT	CASSFEIGGMNTEAFF
TRBV28	NA	15	TRBJ2-5	TRBD2	TGTGCCAGCAGTTTAGGATACGCGGGGGAAGAGACCCAGTACTTC	CASSLGYAGEETQYF
TRBV12-3/TRBV12-4	NA	15	TRBJ1-3	TRBD1	TGTGCCAGCAGTTTAGATGGGACAGACGGAAACACCATATATTTT	CASSLDGTDGNTIYF
TRBV5-1	few	15	TRBJ2-2	NA	TGCGCCAGCAGCTTAAACCCCAGGCCCTCCCAAAGGCTGTTTTTT	CASSLNPRPSQRLFF
TRBV6-6	many	12	TRBJ2-2	NA	TGTGCCAGCACCGGGAGAACCGGGGAGCTGTTTTTT	CASTGRTGELFF
TRBV7-9	NA	14	TRBJ2-3	NA	TGTGCCAGCAGCTCTGGTTCCGTCACAGATACGCAGTATTTT	CASSSGSVTDTQYF
TRBV12-3/TRBV12-4	NA	16	TRBJ2-5	TRBD2	TGTGCCAGCAGTTTGTGGCGGGGGGGCGTCTTAGAGACCCAGTACTTC	CASSLWRGGVLETQYF
TRBV12-3/TRBV12-4	few	15	TRBJ1-1	NA	TGTGCCAGCAGTCCCCTCAGGGTCCAGAACACTGAAGCTTTCTTT	CASSPLRVQNTEAFF
TRBV4-2	few	15	TRBJ2-1	TRBD2	TGTGCCAGCCGACTAGCGGGGGGGCCCGGGGATGAGCAGTTCTTC	CASRLAGGPGDEQFF
TRBV2	NA	12	TRBJ2-2	NA	TGTGCCAGCAGTGAAGATCACGGGGAGCTGTTTTTT	CASSEDHGELFF
TRBV21-1	few	15	TRBJ1-2	NA	TGTGCCAGCAGTCAGGGGACGGCAGAACTCTATGGCTACACCTTC	CASSQGTAELYGYTF
TRBV29-1	many	13	TRBJ2-3	TRBD1	TGCAGCGGGCGGGACAGGGAACCAGATACGCAGTATTTT	CSGRDREPDTQYF